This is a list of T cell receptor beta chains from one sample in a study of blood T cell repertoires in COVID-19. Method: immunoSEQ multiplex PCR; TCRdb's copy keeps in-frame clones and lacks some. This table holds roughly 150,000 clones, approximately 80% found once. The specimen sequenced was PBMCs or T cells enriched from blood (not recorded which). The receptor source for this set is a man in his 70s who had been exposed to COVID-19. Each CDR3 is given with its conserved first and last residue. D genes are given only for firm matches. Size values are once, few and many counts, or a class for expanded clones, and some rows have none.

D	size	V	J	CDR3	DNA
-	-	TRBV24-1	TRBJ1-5	CATGATQPQHF	TGTGCCACCGGGGCAACTCAGCCCCAGCATTTT
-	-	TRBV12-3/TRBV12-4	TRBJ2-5	CASGGTETQYF	TGTGCCAGCGGGGGGACGGAGACCCAGTACTTC
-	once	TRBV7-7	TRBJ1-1	CASSLEGVSPNTEAFF	TGTGCCAGCAGCCTCGAGGGGGTTTCCCCGAACACTGAAGCTTTCTTT
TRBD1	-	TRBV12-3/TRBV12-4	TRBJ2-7	CASSLTGGGEQYF	TGTGCCAGCAGTCTGACAGGGGGCGGCGAGCAGTACTTC
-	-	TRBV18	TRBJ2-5	CASSPSLAETQYF	TGTGCCAGCTCACCAAGTTTAGCAGAGACCCAGTACTTC
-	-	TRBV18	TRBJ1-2	CASSPSTGYYGYTF	TGTGCCAGCTCACCGTCTACAGGGTACTATGGCTACACCTTC
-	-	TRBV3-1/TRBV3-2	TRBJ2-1	CASTRGGSGSGSYNEQFF	TGTGCCAGCACCCGCGGGGGCTCGGGGTCGGGGAGTTACAATGAGCAGTTCTTC
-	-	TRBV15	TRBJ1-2	CATSRGKGEGGYGYTF	TGTGCCACCAGCAGAGGCAAGGGGGAAGGTGGGTATGGCTACACCTTC
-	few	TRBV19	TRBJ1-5	CASSIAAMGSNQPQHF	TGTGCCAGTAGTATAGCGGCGATGGGCAGCAATCAGCCCCAGCATTTT
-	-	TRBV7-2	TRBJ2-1	CASSSGQYNEQFF	TGTGCCAGCAGCTCGGGACAATACAATGAGCAGTTCTTC
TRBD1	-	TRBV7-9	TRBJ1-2	CASSRDRARGYGYTF	TGTGCCAGCAGCAGAGACAGGGCCCGGGGATATGGCTACACCTTC
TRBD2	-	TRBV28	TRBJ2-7	CASSFLAGGSAHEQYF	TGTGCCAGCAGTTTTCTAGCGGGAGGGTCCGCCCACGAGCAGTACTTC
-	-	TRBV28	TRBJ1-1	CASSLGGRDTEAFF	TGTGCCAGCAGTTTAGGGGGCCGGGACACTGAAGCTTTCTTT
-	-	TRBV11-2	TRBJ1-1	CASSFAENTEAFF	TGTGCCAGCAGCTTTGCGGAGAACACTGAAGCTTTCTTT
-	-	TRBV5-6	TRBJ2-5	CASRRGTEYPMGETQYF	TGTGCCAGCAGAAGGGGGACCGAATACCCAATGGGAGAGACCCAGTACTTC
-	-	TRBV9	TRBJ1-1	CASSVSGESVNTEAFF	TGTGCCAGCAGCGTATCGGGGGAATCAGTCAACACTGAAGCTTTCTTT
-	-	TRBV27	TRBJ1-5	CASSLTGPGGWQPQHF	TGTGCCAGCAGTTTAACGGGGCCCGGAGGGTGGCAGCCCCAGCATTTT
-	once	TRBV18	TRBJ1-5	CASSPTGIVGAHVQHF	TGTGCCAGCTCACCAACAGGCATAGTAGGCGCTCATGTCCAGCATTTT
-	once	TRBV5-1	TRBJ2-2	CASSLAVGRTGELFF	TGCGCCAGCAGCTTGGCGGTGGGGCGAACCGGGGAGCTGTTTTTT
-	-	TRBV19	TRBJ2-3	CASRGRAENTDTQYF	TGTGCCAGTAGGGGTCGAGCGGAAAACACAGATACGCAGTATTTT
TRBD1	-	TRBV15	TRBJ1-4	CATSGDRADNEKLFF	TGTGCCACCAGCGGGGACAGGGCCGATAATGAAAAACTGTTTTTT
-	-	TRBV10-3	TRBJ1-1	CAISEGGTMNTEAFF	TGTGCCATCAGTGAGGGGGGGACCATGAACACTGAAGCTTTCTTT
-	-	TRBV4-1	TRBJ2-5	CASSHPPQETQYF	TGCGCCAGCAGCCATCCTCCGCAGGAGACCCAGTACTTC
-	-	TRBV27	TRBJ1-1	CASSRVRGTEAFF	TGTGCCAGCAGCAGAGTACGCGGCACTGAAGCTTTCTTT
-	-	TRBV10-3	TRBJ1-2	CAISELTSSGYTF	TGTGCCATCAGTGAGTTGACAAGCAGTGGCTACACCTTC
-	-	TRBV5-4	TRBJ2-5	CASSPTKGGAQETQYF	TGTGCCAGCAGCCCAACGAAGGGGGGGGCCCAAGAGACCCAGTACTTC
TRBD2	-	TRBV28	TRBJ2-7	CASSLEGLLSYEQYF	TGTGCCAGCAGTTTAGAGGGACTACTCTCCTACGAGCAGTACTTC
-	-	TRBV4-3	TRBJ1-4	CASSQGEGNRAGEKLFF	TGCGCCAGCAGCCAGGGGGAGGGGAACAGGGCGGGAGAAAAACTGTTTTTT
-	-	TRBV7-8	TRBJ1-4	CASSADRDEKLFF	TGTGCCAGCAGCGCGGACAGAGATGAAAAACTGTTTTTT
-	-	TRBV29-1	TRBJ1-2	CSVGQRYGYTF	TGCAGCGTTGGACAGCGCTATGGCTACACCTTC
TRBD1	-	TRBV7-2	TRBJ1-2	CASSARTGGDYGYTF	TGTGCCAGCAGCGCCCGGACAGGGGGGGACTATGGCTACACCTTC
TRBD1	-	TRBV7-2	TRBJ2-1	CATNRGRSVDEQFF	TGTGCCACGAACAGGGGGCGTTCCGTCGATGAGCAGTTCTTC
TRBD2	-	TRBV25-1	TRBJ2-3	CASSEILIGTITTDTQYF	TGTGCCAGCAGTGAGATTTTGATAGGGACTATCACCACAGATACGCAGTATTTT
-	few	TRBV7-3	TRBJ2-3	CASSFLGGTDTQYF	TGTGCCAGCAGCTTCCTCGGGGGCACAGATACGCAGTATTTT
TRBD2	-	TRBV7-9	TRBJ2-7	CASSSGLVISADEQYF	TGTGCCAGCAGCTCGGGACTAGTTATATCCGCTGACGAGCAGTACTTC
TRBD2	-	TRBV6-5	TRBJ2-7	CASNSGGYEQYF	TGTGCCAGCAACAGCGGGGGCTACGAGCAGTACTTC
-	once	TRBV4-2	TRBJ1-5	CASSQVAGGPQHF	TGTGCCAGCAGCCAAGTGGCGGGGGGGCCCCAGCATTTT
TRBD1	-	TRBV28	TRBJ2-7	CASRPGTGVVYEQYF	TGTGCCAGCAGGCCCGGGACAGGGGTTGTCTACGAGCAGTACTTC
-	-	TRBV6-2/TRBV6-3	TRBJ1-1	CASSPPTGVNTEAFF	TGTGCCAGCAGTCCACCGACAGGAGTTAACACTGAAGCTTTCTTT
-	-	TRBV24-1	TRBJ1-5	CATSDSTGSGQPQHF	TGTGCCACCAGTGATTCAACGGGTTCCGGGCAGCCCCAGCATTTT
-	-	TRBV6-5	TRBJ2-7	CASKGGAGYEQYF	TGTGCCAGCAAAGGGGGGGCGGGGTACGAGCAGTACTTC
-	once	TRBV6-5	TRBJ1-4	CASTSLNEKLFF	TGTGCCAGCACTTCTCTTAATGAAAAACTGTTTTTT
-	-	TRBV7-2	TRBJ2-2	CASSQQGGSTGELFF	TGTGCCAGCAGCCAACAGGGAGGGAGCACCGGGGAGCTGTTTTTT
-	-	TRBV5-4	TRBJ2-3	CASSPWGGTTDTQYF	TGTGCCAGCAGCCCGTGGGGCGGGACCACAGATACGCAGTATTTT
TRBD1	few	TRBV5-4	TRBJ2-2	CASSSRDRVGELFF	TGTGCCAGCAGCTCCCGGGACAGGGTAGGGGAGCTGTTTTTT
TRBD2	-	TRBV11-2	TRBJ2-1	CASSHSVGPSGGNEQFF	TGTGCCAGCAGCCACAGCGTAGGACCTAGCGGAGGAAATGAGCAGTTCTTC
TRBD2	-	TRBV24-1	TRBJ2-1	CATAGANNEQFF	TGTGCCACCGCGGGAGCGAACAATGAGCAGTTCTTC
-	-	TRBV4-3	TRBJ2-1	CASSQDGSGNSYNEQFF	TGCGCCAGCAGCCAAGATGGCAGCGGAAACTCCTACAATGAGCAGTTCTTC
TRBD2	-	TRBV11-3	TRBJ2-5	CASSSGLAGVKETQYF	TGTGCCAGCAGCTCGGGACTAGCGGGAGTCAAAGAGACCCAGTACTTC
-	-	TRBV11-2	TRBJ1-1	CASSPPRQNTEAFF	TGTGCCAGCAGCCCACCGCGACAGAACACTGAAGCTTTCTTT
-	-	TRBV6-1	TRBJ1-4	CASSELRGGKLFF	TGTGCCAGCAGTGAATTGCGAGGGGGAAAACTGTTTTTT
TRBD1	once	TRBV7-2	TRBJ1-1	CASSKSGTGPFGNTEAFF	TGTGCCAGCAGCAAGAGTGGGACAGGCCCGTTCGGGAACACTGAAGCTTTCTTT
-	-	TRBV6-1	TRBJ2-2	CASSERSLNTGELFF	TGTGCCAGCAGTGAAAGGAGTTTAAACACCGGGGAGCTGTTTTTT
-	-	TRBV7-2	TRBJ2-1	CASSLYGGSYNEQFF	TGTGCCAGCAGCTTATACGGGGGTTCCTACAATGAGCAGTTCTTC
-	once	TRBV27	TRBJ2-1	CASSLTGNEQFF	TGTGCCAGCAGTTTAACGGGGAATGAGCAGTTCTTC
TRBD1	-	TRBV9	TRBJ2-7	CASSVSGTGVYEQYF	TGTGCCAGCAGCGTTAGTGGGACAGGGGTCTACGAGCAGTACTTC
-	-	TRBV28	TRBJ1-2	CASSILSYDPAGYTF	TGTGCCAGCAGCATTCTTAGCTACGACCCAGCTGGCTACACCTTC
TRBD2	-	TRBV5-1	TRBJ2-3	CASSSWTSGGASDTQYF	TGCGCCAGCAGCTCCTGGACTAGCGGGGGGGCCAGTGATACGCAGTATTTT
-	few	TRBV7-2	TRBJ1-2	CASSSRGNYGYTF	TGTGCCAGCAGCTCTAGGGGGAACTATGGCTACACCTTC
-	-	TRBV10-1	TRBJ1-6	CASTEDRDYNSPLHF	TGCGCCAGCACTGAGGACAGAGACTATAATTCACCCCTCCACTTT